The 15 T cell receptor beta chains in this list originate from one sample, sequenced in a study of OX40 agonist ivuxolimab in advanced cancers. Some clones are missing from TCRdb's copy, which holds only in-frame ones; the method was immunoSEQ multiplex PCR. The data hold about 70,000 clones, with 85% to 90% observed a single time. The specimen comprised CD4+ or CD8+ T cells sorted from blood, sampled in a trial of the OX40 agonist ivuxolimab. Receptor source: an adult with an advanced solid tumor such as melanoma, head and neck, liver or kidney cancer.

The chain recombines TRBV5-5 with TRBJ1-6; 8 bases are a match to TRBD1. This CDR3 contains 16 residues. In germline, CDR1 is SGHKS, CDR2 YYEKEE (reference sequence). V lost 1 base to trimming and J lost 7 bases; unmatched junction nucleotides: 7. This chain's CDR3 is CASSLQGAIGNSPLHF. The CDR3 DNA reads TGTGCCAGCAGCTTGCAGGGGGCGATTGGGAATTCACCCCTCCACTTT.

V gene TRBV19 combines with J gene TRBJ1-3; possibly TRBD1 for D (5 bases). The germline V gene encodes CDR1 LNHDA and CDR2 SQIVND (reference sequence). V dropped 3 bases and J dropped 0 bases, with 18 bases sitting between them. This CDR3 region has 18 residues. The CDR3 loop is CASSIGARQRNSGNTIYF. CDR3 nucleotide sequence: TGTGCCAGTAGTATCGGGGCCCGACAGCGAAACTCTGGAAACACCATATATTTT.

The chain is built from TRBV7-9 and TRBJ2-5; 9 positions agree with TRBD2. With V trimmed by 5 bases and J by 3 bases, 4 bases remained unmatched. CDR3 length: 14 amino acids. Germline assignment: CDR1 SEHNR and CDR2 FQNEAQ (reference sequence). The CDR3, as DNA: TGTGCCAGCAGCATAGGGACTAGCAAAGAGACCCAGTACTTC. Translation gives CASSIGTSKETQYF.

This clone showed up just once. The CDR3 spells CASSYRGPGNTIYF. CDR3 nucleotides: TGTGCCAGCAGTTATAGGGGGCCTGGAAACACCATATATTTT. The chain links TRBV6-5 to TRBJ1-3; 7 bases are a match to TRBD1. Germline V gene sequence: CDR1 MNHEY, CDR2 SVGAGI. The V and J ends lost 3 bases and 2 bases, in that order; junction bases with no gene match: 1. This CDR3 is built from 14 residues.

Details on this clone: Within the sample, other DNA sequences also encode this same CDR3. CDR3 amino acids: CASSEGLPPYEQYF. The CDR3, as DNA: TGTGCCAGCAGTGAGGGCCTTCCCCCTTACGAGCAGTACTTC. The J gene is TRBJ2-7, the V gene TRBV2, with no clear D. The V end was cut by 3 bases, the J end by 4 bases, with 13 bases between. CDR1 and CDR2 from the germline V gene are SNHLY and FYNNEI. This CDR3 contains 14 residues.

The V call is TRBV10-3, the J call TRBJ1-3; no firm D call. The CDR3 runs to 14 residues. Trimming removed 7 bases from V and 4 bases from J, with 14 bases in between. Germline V lookup: CDR1 ENHRY, CDR2 SYGVKD. The CDR3, as DNA: TGTGCCATCAAAACGGACCAAGGAGGAAACACCATATATTTT. It specifies CAIKTDQGGNTIYF.

The chain joins TRBV18 to TRBJ1-2; TRBD1 is a possible D gene (5 bases). From germline, CDR1 is KGHSH and CDR2 LQKENI. The CDR3 runs 14 residues. With 3 bases removed from V and 6 bases from J, the gap between germline ends came to 14 bases. CDR3 sequence reads: CASSPGQGGDGYTF. As DNA, the CDR3 is TGTGCCAGCTCACCGGGCCAGGGAGGGGATGGCTACACCTTC.

This sequence joins TRBV7-9 and TRBJ1-4, with 7 bases fitting TRBD1. The CDR3 spans 14 residues. The germline CDR1 and CDR2 sequences are SEHNR and FQNEAQ (reference sequence). Trimming took 5 bases from V and 4 from J; bases not matched to a gene: 4. The CDR3 loop reads CASSPGQLNEKLFF. In DNA form, the CDR3 reads TGTGCCAGCAGCCCGGGACAGCTTAATGAAAAACTGTTTTTT.

The rearrangement uses TRBV7-3 and TRBJ2-5, with 11 bases matching TRBD1. CDR1 and CDR2 from the germline V gene are SGHTA and FQGTGA. There are 15 residues in the CDR3. The V segment lost 5 bases and the J segment 5 bases; nucleotides outside the gene matches: 7. The CDR3 DNA is TGTGCCAGCAGCCGACGGACAGGGGGCGCGGAGACCCAGTACTTC. The encoded protein is CASSRRTGGAETQYF.

The chain couples TRBV2 to TRBJ1-1, with D maybe TRBD1 (6 bases). This CDR3 spans 11 amino acids. The germline V gene encodes CDR1 SNHLY and CDR2 FYNNEI. Trimming took off 11 bases at V and 7 bases at J, with 14 bases between the two ends. Written as DNA, the CDR3 is TGTGCCCCAGCAGGGGTGGATGAAGCTTTCTTT. Protein sequence: CAPAGVDEAFF.

The gene calls are TRBV5-1 and TRBJ1-5; no clear D gene. Trimming cost V 4 bases and J 6 bases, with 8 bases left between them. The germline CDR1 and CDR2 sequences are SGHRS and YFSETQ. The CDR3 consists of 12 residues. In DNA form, the CDR3 reads TGCGCCAGCAGCGCGGACGGTCAGCCCCAGCATTTT. Its translation is CASSADGQPQHF.

The gene calls are TRBV20-1 and TRBJ2-7; possibly TRBD2 for D (5 bases). Germline CDR1 DFQATT, CDR2 SNEGSKA (reference sequence). The CDR3 contains 11 residues. V lost 6 bases and J lost 4, with 10 bases in between. For the CDR3, the DNA is TGCAGTGCCCTCAGCGGTTACGAGCAGTACTTC. Translated, it gives CSALSGYEQYF.

This chain uses TRBV11-3 with TRBJ2-3; unclear D gene. CDR1 and CDR2 from the germline V gene are SGHNT and YENEEA. With 3 bases removed from V and 2 bases from J, the gap between germline ends came to 12 bases. The CDR3 sequence is 15 residues long. The CDR3 reads CASSLRSDSTDTQYF. CDR3 in DNA: TGTGCCAGCAGCTTGAGAAGCGACTCCACAGATACGCAGTATTTT.

The CDR3 loop reads CASSDPGQGAGQPQHF. The DNA of the CDR3 is TGTGCCAGTAGCGATCCGGGACAGGGGGCGGGACAGCCCCAGCATTTT. This chain links TRBV19 with TRBJ1-5; 12 bases map to TRBD1. Losses at the gene ends were 6 bases for V and 7 bases for J; bases not matched to a gene: 10. CDR1 and CDR2 (germline): LNHDA, SQIVND (reference sequence). The CDR3 length is 16 residues.

The chain joins TRBV9 to TRBJ2-3, with D perhaps assigned TRBD1 or TRBD2 (6 bases each). V gave up 3 bases and J gave up 0 bases, with 17 bases separating them. The germline gives CDR1 SGDLS, CDR2 YYNGEE. The CDR3 loop spans 17 amino acids. The CDR3 region is CASSELFRGPSTDTQYF. The CDR3 nucleotides read TGTGCCAGCAGCGAGCTGTTTCGGGGGCCTAGCACAGATACGCAGTATTTT.